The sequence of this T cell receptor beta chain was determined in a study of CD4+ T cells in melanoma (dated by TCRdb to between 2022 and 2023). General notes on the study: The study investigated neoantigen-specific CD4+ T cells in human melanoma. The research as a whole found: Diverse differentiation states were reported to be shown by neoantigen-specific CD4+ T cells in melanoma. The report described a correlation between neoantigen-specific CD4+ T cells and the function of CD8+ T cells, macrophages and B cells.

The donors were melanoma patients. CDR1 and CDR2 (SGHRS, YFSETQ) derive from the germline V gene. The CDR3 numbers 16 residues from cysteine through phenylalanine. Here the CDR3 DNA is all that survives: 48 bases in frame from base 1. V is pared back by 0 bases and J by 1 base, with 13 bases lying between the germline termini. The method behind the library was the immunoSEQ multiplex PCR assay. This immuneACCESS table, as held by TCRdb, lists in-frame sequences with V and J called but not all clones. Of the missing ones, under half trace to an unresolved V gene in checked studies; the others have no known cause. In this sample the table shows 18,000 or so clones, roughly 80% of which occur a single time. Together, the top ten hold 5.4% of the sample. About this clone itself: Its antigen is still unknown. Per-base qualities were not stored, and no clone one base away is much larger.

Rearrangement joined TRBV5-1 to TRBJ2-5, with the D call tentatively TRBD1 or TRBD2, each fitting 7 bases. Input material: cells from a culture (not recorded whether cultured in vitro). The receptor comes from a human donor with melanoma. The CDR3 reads CASSLGGGTVQETQYF. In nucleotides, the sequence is TGCGCCAGCAGCTTGGGGGGAGGGACAGTCCAAGAGACCCAGTACTTC. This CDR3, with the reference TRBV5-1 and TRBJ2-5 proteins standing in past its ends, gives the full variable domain KAGVTQTPRYLIKTRGQQVTLSCSPISGHRSVSWYQQTPGQGLQFLFEYFSETQRNKGNFPGRFSGRQFSNSRSEMNVSTLELGDSALYLCASSLGGGTVQETQYFGPGTRLLVL.